Listed below are T cell receptor beta chains from one sample, sequenced in a study of blood T cell repertoires in COVID-19. The assay was immunoSEQ multiplex PCR, and TCRdb's table has in-frame clones only and misses some. The data contain 200,000 or so clones, approximately 87% of them seen just once; the ten biggest clones take up about 0.81%. The sample was peripheral blood. The source is a woman aged 70-85 years with acute or convalescent COVID-19. CDR3s include the opening cysteine and the closing phenylalanine or tryptophan. A D gene is named only where the DNA matches it firmly. Rows give clone size only sometimes, using once, few, many, or a class for an expanded clone.

CDR3 DNA,CDR3 protein,D gene,V gene,J gene,clone size
TGTGCCAGCAGCCCCGCGCCACAGGGGGGGTTGGGGACCCAGTACTTC,CASSPAPQGGLGTQYF,.,TRBV11-2,TRBJ2-5,once
TGTGCCAGCAGTAATCCGCAGGGCCACATATATTTT,CASSNPQGHIYF,.,TRBV7-8,TRBJ1-3,.
TGTGCCAGCAGCGTAGGATTGGCGGGAGGATCTAGGGAGCAGTACTTC,CASSVGLAGGSREQYF,TRBD2,TRBV9,TRBJ2-7,.
TGTGCCAGTAACCCTCGGGACAGAGGCTACGAGCAGTACTTC,CASNPRDRGYEQYF,TRBD1,TRBV19,TRBJ2-7,.
TGTGCCAGCAGCATTAGTACCGGGGAGCTGTTTTTT,CASSISTGELFF,.,TRBV7-9,TRBJ2-2,.
TGTGCCAGCGGTACTAGCGGGGGTTTTCTATGGGAGCAGTACTTC,CASGTSGGFLWEQYF,TRBD2,TRBV6-6,TRBJ2-7,.
TGTGCCAGCACTCAAAGCTACGGGAATGAGCAGTTCTTC,CASTQSYGNEQFF,.,TRBV7-6,TRBJ2-1,.
TGCAGCGTAGACCTCGGGACTAGCGGGAGGGAGCAGTTCTTC,CSVDLGTSGREQFF,TRBD2,TRBV29-1,TRBJ2-1,.
TGTGCCAGCAGCCAAGGGACAGGCATACGCTACGAGCAGTACTTC,CASSQGTGIRYEQYF,TRBD1,TRBV3-1/TRBV3-2,TRBJ2-7,.
TGCAGCGTTGATGGGGGCCCAAATCAGCCCCAGCATTTT,CSVDGGPNQPQHF,.,TRBV29-1,TRBJ1-5,.
TGTGCCATCGGCCCCCAAGAGACCCAGTACTTC,CAIGPQETQYF,.,TRBV10-3,TRBJ2-5,.
TGTGCCAGCTCACCCAATACAGGGTTGGACACTGAAGCTTTCTTT,CASSPNTGLDTEAFF,.,TRBV18,TRBJ1-1,.
TGTGCCACCAGTGGTAGCGGGACCAGCACCGGGGAGCTGTTTTTT,CATSGSGTSTGELFF,TRBD2,TRBV24-1,TRBJ2-2,.
TGCGCCAGCAGCCGGGACAGGGTTCGTAGCACCGGGGAGCTGTTTTTT,CASSRDRVRSTGELFF,TRBD1,TRBV5-1,TRBJ2-2,.
TGTGCCACCAGTGATGGAGGGTACAATCAGCCCCAGCATTTT,CATSDGGYNQPQHF,.,TRBV24-1,TRBJ1-5,once
TGTGCCAGCAGCCCGTCAGGGGGCCTTAATGAAAAACTGTTTTTT,CASSPSGGLNEKLFF,TRBD1,TRBV7-2,TRBJ1-4,.
TGCGCCAGCAGCTTGGGGGGACAGAATTCTAACTATGGCTACACCTTC,CASSLGGQNSNYGYTF,TRBD1,TRBV5-1,TRBJ1-2,few
TGTGCCAGCATCGAACGGGGAACTACTGAAGCTTTCTTT,CASIERGTTEAFF,.,TRBV2,TRBJ1-1,.
TGTGCCAGCAGCCGAGTGCTAGAAGTTGGCTACACCTTC,CASSRVLEVGYTF,.,TRBV7-9,TRBJ1-2,.
TGTGCCAGCTCACCGCTGCCACAGGGGCGCCCTGAAGCTTTCTTT,CASSPLPQGRPEAFF,TRBD1,TRBV18,TRBJ1-1,.
TGTGCCAGCAGCCAACGGCCAGGGCGGAATGAAAAACTGTTTTTT,CASSQRPGRNEKLFF,.,TRBV3-1/TRBV3-2,TRBJ1-4,.
TGTGCCAGCAGCTTAGCCCCCAGGGGTTATCAGCCCCAGCATTTT,CASSLAPRGYQPQHF,.,TRBV7-8,TRBJ1-5,once
TGTGCCATCAGTGAGCCCCGACGACAGGCTGCTAATTCACCCCTCCACTTT,CAISEPRRQAANSPLHF,.,TRBV10-3,TRBJ1-6,.
TGTGCCAGCAGCCTCGGACAGATCCAAGAGACCCAGTACTTC,CASSLGQIQETQYF,.,TRBV3-1/TRBV3-2,TRBJ2-5,once
TGTGCCAGTAGGGTCGGAGACAGATACACCGGGGAGCTGTTTTTT,CASRVGDRYTGELFF,.,TRBV19,TRBJ2-2,.
TGCAGTGCTAGTGCGGGGGTCGGCACTGAAGCTTTCTTT,CSASAGVGTEAFF,.,TRBV20-1,TRBJ1-1,.
TGCAGTGCTAGTGTGCAGGGATTAGGGCCCCAGCATTTT,CSASVQGLGPQHF,.,TRBV20-1,TRBJ1-5,.
TGTGCCAGCAATCTTCCGGGACAGGGTAGTTACGAGCAGTACTTC,CASNLPGQGSYEQYF,TRBD1,TRBV28,TRBJ2-7,.
TGCGCCAGCAGCTTGGATACAGGGCACACCTACGAGCAGTACTTC,CASSLDTGHTYEQYF,.,TRBV5-1,TRBJ2-7,.
TGTGCCAGCAGTGAAGCTTCGGCGGGCCTAGGGGGCTACACCTTC,CASSEASAGLGGYTF,.,TRBV6-1,TRBJ1-2,.
TGCGCCAGCAGCTTGTGGGCACCCTCTGGAAACACCATATATTTT,CASSLWAPSGNTIYF,.,TRBV5-1,TRBJ1-3,.
TGTGCCAGTGGGACAGGGAGCACAGATACGCAGTATTTT,CASGTGSTDTQYF,TRBD1,TRBV24-1,TRBJ2-3,.
TGTGCCAGCAGACAGCTGAAGGAGCCCCAGCATTTT,CASRQLKEPQHF,.,TRBV28,TRBJ1-5,once
TGTGCCAGTAGTATAATGCAGGGGGCGAAGGAGCAGTACTTC,CASSIMQGAKEQYF,TRBD1,TRBV19,TRBJ2-7,few
TGTGCCAGCAGACGGACAGGGTGGAATCAGCCCCAGCATTTT,CASRRTGWNQPQHF,TRBD1,TRBV6-5,TRBJ1-5,.
TGTGCCATCAGACGGACAGGGGATGGCTACACCTTC,CAIRRTGDGYTF,TRBD1,TRBV10-3,TRBJ1-2,.
TGTGCCAGCTCACCGGAGCTAGCGGGGGGTTTTTCGGCCAATGAGCAGTTCTTC,CASSPELAGGFSANEQFF,TRBD2,TRBV18,TRBJ2-1,.
TGTGCCAGTAGTATAGATCATCAGAGGAGAGGAGGCTACACCTTC,CASSIDHQRRGGYTF,.,TRBV19,TRBJ1-2,.
TGTGCCAGCAGCTTATGGATGGAGAGAGATGAGCAGTTCTTC,CASSLWMERDEQFF,.,TRBV7-9,TRBJ2-1,.
TGTGCCAGCAGCCGTCGGGGGGACGGTGGCTACACCTTC,CASSRRGDGGYTF,.,TRBV3-1/TRBV3-2,TRBJ1-2,.
TGCGCCAGCAGCCTTATAGCGGTTAGCACAGATACGCAGTATTTT,CASSLIAVSTDTQYF,.,TRBV4-3,TRBJ2-3,.
TGTGCCACCAGCAGAGGGACAGATAAGAATGAAAAACTGTTTTTT,CATSRGTDKNEKLFF,.,TRBV15,TRBJ1-4,.